This T cell receptor (beta chain) was obtained from a study of blood T cell repertoires in COVID-19. Across the study: Samples came from the United States, Italy and Spain, spanning acute and convalescent COVID-19. The cDNA or gDNA used as material had been derived from T cells, B-cell-depleted T cells, or PBMCs.

Those who participated ranged in age from 18 to 89 years and resided in about two dozen US areas. Profiled with immunoSEQ multiplex PCR; TCRdb holds only in-frame clones, not every one. Seen here are 200,000 to 250,000 clones, about 84% observed once, and the top ten hold roughly 1.8%. The TCR originated in a man aged 55 to 69 who had recovered from COVID-19. Sequencing was carried out using PBMCs or T cells enriched from blood (not recorded which).

CDR3 bases: TGTGCCAGCAGCTTGTCAGGGAAAGGTGGGGGCACTAATGAAAAACTGTTTTTT. This codes for CASSLSGKGGGTNEKLFF. The chain carries TRBV5-6 and TRBJ1-4, with D perhaps TRBD1 (6 bases). Looked up from germline, CDR1 is SGHDT and CDR2 is YYEEEE. V dropped 1 base and J dropped 2 bases, with 18 bases sitting between them. The length of the CDR3 is 18 residues.